Here is one T cell receptor beta chain with its context. Its antigen is unidentified. V shed 4 bases and J shed 5 bases, with 11 bases lying between them. This CDR3 is built from 13 residues. Germline CDR1 is SEHNR and CDR2 is FQNEAQ (reference sequence). This PCR relied on a set of 60 Vbeta primers and 13 Jbeta primers. Assay: immunoSEQ multiplex PCR; the TCRdb copy retains only in-frame clones and omits some. The sample holds about 90,000 clones, about 73% seen once. Every donor was a healthy person donating bone marrow. This sample was taken from a study of cytomegalovirus exposure and HLA in healthy donors. General study findings and limits: Further analysis, carried out later, found HLA-associated TCR beta chains more clonally expanded than equally common other chains. According to the study, roughly 160 TCR beta chains were cytomegalovirus-associated. CMV serostatus was the sole immune exposure information available.

The chain is built from TRBV7-9 and TRBJ2-5; D remains unclear. Sequences were obtained from PBMCs. This TCR was sampled from a woman between 35 and 50 years old in good health and CMV-seropositive. The CDR3 sequence is CASSYKQLETQYF. Here the CDR3 DNA reads TGTGCCAGCAGCTATAAGCAATTGGAGACCCAGTACTTC. Based on the CDR3 plus reference TRBV7-9 and TRBJ2-5, the full variable domain is DTGVSQNPRHKITKRGQNVTFRCDPISEHNRLYWYRQTLGQGPEFLTYFQNEAQLEKSRLLSDRFSAERPKGSFSTLEIQRTEQGDSAMYLCASSYKQLETQYFGPGTRLLVL.